The entry that follows covers one TCR beta chain sequence. Its antigen is unidentified. Germline CDR1 reads SGHTA; CDR2 reads FQGNSA. The CDR3 spans 15 residues. V gave up 5 bases and J gave up 4 bases; unmatched junction bases: 8. These data are taken from a study of post-analysis software for immune sequencing data. About the study: Relapsing-remitting, secondary progressive and progressive-relapsing multiple sclerosis were all included among the disease courses. Study-wide points: Patients carried roughly 5 TRBV segments more frequently than controls did, and TRBV5-6, TRBV5-1 and TRBV20-1 were among them.

The TCR beta cDNA libraries contained unique molecular identifiers. MiXCR, applied by TCRdb to the PCR reads, yields one record per CDR3 protein. The data show fewer than 550,000 distinct CDR3 sequences, under 40% seen once. V gene TRBV7-2 combines with J gene TRBJ1-5, with 7 bases matching TRBD1. The sequenced sample was blood. The receptor was derived from a girl under 18 with multiple sclerosis. Here the CDR3 reads CASSPNRDRNQPQHF. The DNA of the CDR3 is TGTGCCAGCAGCCCTAACCGGGACAGAAATCAGCCCCAGCATTTT.